These T cell receptor beta chains were read from a single sample in a study of blood T cell repertoires in COVID-19. TCRdb's copy holds only in-frame clones and misses some; the assay was immunoSEQ multiplex PCR. The sample records around 13,000 clones, roughly 85% being singletons. Input material: peripheral blood. The receptor set was obtained from a woman aged 55-69 years with acute or convalescent COVID-19. CDR3s include the opening cysteine and the closing phenylalanine or tryptophan. The order of the fields is D gene, clone size, J gene, V gene, CDR3 DNA, CDR3 protein. D genes are given only for firm matches. For some rows the clone size is stated as once, few or many, or as a class when expanded; others skip it.

>TRBD2|once|TRBJ2-7|TRBV5-1
TGCGCCAGCAGCTTGAGCCTAGCGGGGGGGCCGGGAACCGAGCAGTACTTC
CASSLSLAGGPGTEQYF
>TRBD1|NA|TRBJ1-3|TRBV5-1
TGCGCCAGCAGCTTGGCCTCGACAGGGTACTCTGGAAACACCATATATTTT
CASSLASTGYSGNTIYF
>NA|NA|TRBJ2-3|TRBV5-1
TGCGCCAGCAGCTTGGGACAGGGAGGAACAGATACGCAGTATTTT
CASSLGQGGTDTQYF
>NA|NA|TRBJ1-5|TRBV2
TGTGCCAGCAGTGGGTTTGTGTCCCAGGGCGAGCCCCAGCATTTT
CASSGFVSQGEPQHF
>NA|NA|TRBJ2-1|TRBV6-1
TGTGCCAGCAGTCAATACAATGAGCAGTTCTTC
CASSQYNEQFF
>NA|NA|TRBJ2-7|TRBV2
TGTGCCAGCACCCAGCGGAGCGAGCAGTACTTC
CASTQRSEQYF
>TRBD1|NA|TRBJ2-7|TRBV15
TGTGCCACCAGCAGGGAGGGGGAGGACAGGGTTTACGAGCAGTACTTC
CATSREGEDRVYEQYF
>TRBD1|NA|TRBJ2-5|TRBV7-9
TGTGCCAGCAGCGCCGGGACAGGGTGGCAGGAGACCCAGTACTTC
CASSAGTGWQETQYF
>TRBD1|NA|TRBJ1-2|TRBV4-1
TGCGCCAGCAGCCAGGCCAGCGACAGGGCACCCACCTTC
CASSQASDRAPTF
>NA|NA|TRBJ2-7|TRBV5-6
TGTGCCAGCAGCCGCTCCTACGAGCAGTACTTC
CASSRSYEQYF
>TRBD1|few|TRBJ1-4|TRBV6-5
TGTGCCAGCAGTTACTGGACAGGGGGCAATGAAAAACTGTTTTTT
CASSYWTGGNEKLFF
>TRBD1|NA|TRBJ1-1|TRBV7-3
TGTGCCAGCAGCTTACTACCCGGGACAGGGGCGATGAACACTGAAGCTTTCTTT
CASSLLPGTGAMNTEAFF
>TRBD2|NA|TRBJ2-7|TRBV6-5
TGTGCCAGCAGTTACTCAGGAGCGGGAGTCTACGAGCAGTACTTC
CASSYSGAGVYEQYF
>NA|NA|TRBJ2-7|TRBV5-1
TGCGCCAGCTCACAACAGGGATCCTACGAGCAGTACTTC
CASSQQGSYEQYF
>NA|NA|TRBJ1-1|TRBV4-3
TGCGCCAGCAGCCAATCAGGAACGTTGTCGACAGCCGCTTTCTTT
CASSQSGTLSTAAFF
>NA|once|TRBJ1-2|TRBV6-6
TGTGCCAGCGGGGCCATGGCCTCTAACTATGGCTACACCTTC
CASGAMASNYGYTF
>TRBD1|NA|TRBJ2-5|TRBV29-1
TGCAGCGTTGAAGATGACAGGGGGACCCGCGTCGGACAAGAGACCCAGTACTTC
CSVEDDRGTRVGQETQYF
>NA|NA|TRBJ2-5|TRBV5-1
TGCGCCAGCAGCTGGTTCGGCGGGGACCAAGAGACCCAGTACTTC
CASSWFGGDQETQYF
>NA|NA|TRBJ2-7|TRBV2
TGTGCCAGCAGTGATTTCGACAGCCTAACCTACGAGCAGTACTTC
CASSDFDSLTYEQYF
>TRBD1|NA|TRBJ1-2|TRBV7-2
TGTGCCAGCAGCACCCGGACAGGGGAGGACTATGGCTACACCTTC
CASSTRTGEDYGYTF
>NA|NA|TRBJ1-6|TRBV11-2
TGTGCCAGCAGCCCTGAGTATGGTTCACCCCTCCACTTT
CASSPEYGSPLHF
>NA|few|TRBJ1-5|TRBV3-1/TRBV3-2
TGTGCCAGCAGCCAAGACCCATCGGGCAATCAGCCCCAGCATTTT
CASSQDPSGNQPQHF
>NA|NA|TRBJ1-1|TRBV27
TGTGCCAGCAGTTTATACAGGGACACTGAAGCTTTCTTT
CASSLYRDTEAFF